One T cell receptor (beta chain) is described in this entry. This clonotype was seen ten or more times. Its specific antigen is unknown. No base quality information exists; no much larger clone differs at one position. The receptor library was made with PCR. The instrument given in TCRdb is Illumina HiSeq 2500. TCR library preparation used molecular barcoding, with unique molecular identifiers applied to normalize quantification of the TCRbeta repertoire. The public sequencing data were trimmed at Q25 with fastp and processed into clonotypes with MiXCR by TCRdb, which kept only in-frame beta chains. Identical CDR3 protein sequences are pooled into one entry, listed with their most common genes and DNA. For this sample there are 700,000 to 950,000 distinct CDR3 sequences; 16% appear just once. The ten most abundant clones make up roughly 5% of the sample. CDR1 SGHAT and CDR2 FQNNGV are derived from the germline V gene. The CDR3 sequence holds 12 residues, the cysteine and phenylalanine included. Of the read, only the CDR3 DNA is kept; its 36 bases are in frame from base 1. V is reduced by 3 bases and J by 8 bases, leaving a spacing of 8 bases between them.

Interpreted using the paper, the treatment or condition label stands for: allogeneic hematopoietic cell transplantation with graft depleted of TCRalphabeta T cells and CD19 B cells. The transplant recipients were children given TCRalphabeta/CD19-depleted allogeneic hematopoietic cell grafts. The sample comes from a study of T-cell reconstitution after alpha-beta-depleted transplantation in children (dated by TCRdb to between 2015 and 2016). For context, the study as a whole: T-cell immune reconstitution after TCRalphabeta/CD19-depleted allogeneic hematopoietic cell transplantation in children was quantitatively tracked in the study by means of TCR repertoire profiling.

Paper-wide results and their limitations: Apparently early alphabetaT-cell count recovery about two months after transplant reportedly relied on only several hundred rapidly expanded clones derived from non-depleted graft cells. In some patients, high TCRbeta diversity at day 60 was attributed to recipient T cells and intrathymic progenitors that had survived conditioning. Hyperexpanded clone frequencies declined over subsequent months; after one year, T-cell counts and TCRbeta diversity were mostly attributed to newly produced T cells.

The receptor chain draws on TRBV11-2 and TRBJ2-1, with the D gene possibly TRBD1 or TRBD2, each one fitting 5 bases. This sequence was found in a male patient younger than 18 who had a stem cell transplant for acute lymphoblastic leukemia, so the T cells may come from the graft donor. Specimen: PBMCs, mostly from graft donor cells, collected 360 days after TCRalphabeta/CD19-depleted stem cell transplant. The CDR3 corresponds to CASSLGVDEQFF. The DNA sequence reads TGTGCCAGCAGCTTGGGGGTCGATGAGCAGTTCTTC.